This T cell receptor beta chain is from a study of blood T cell repertoires in COVID-19. Clones were sequenced by immunoSEQ multiplex PCR, and TCRdb holds only the in-frame ones, with some missing. The table shows roughly 76,000 clones, with around 93% occurring only once. V gave up 5 bases and J gave up 5 bases; unmatched junction bases: 9. The germline V gene has CDR1 MRHNA and CDR2 SNTAGT. The CDR3 contains 15 residues. The sample taken for sequencing was peripheral blood. This TCR derives from a woman between 55 and 75 years old with active COVID-19. The V and J genes are TRBV6-4 and TRBJ2-7, with TRBD1 matching 10 bases. The CDR3 region has the DNA TGTGCCAGCAGTCTTCCGGGACAGGGGTGCAACGAGCAGTACTTC. This codes for CASSLPGQGCNEQYF.